This T cell receptor (beta chain) is from a study of vaccination and CD4 T cells after COVID-19. Study background: The convalescents included six males and four females, and among them two were Hispanic while seven were Caucasian.

In germline, CDR1 is DFQATT, CDR2 SNEGSKA (reference sequence). V was trimmed by 5 bases and J by 11 bases, leaving 18 bases between them. The CDR3 extends over 12 amino acids. Treatment specified: roughly 10-day PBMC culture with coronavirus spike peptide pools or control peptides (ViraFEST assay). T cells were expanded with peptide pools, and expanded clonotypes were identified by TCR sequencing. With the Oncomine TCR Beta short-read assay, DNA from cultured CD4+ T cells was sequenced. Genomic DNA was extracted from cultured CD4+ T cells. TCRdb reprocessed the PCR reads via MiXCR and lists one record per CDR3 protein. The data show about 15,000 distinct CDR3 sequences, around 50% seen once. This clonotype was observed a handful of times. Antigen specificity is unknown.

The V call is TRBV20-1, the J call TRBJ1-1, with TRBD1 as a possible D gene (5 bases). This clonotype was obtained from a human donor who had recovered from COVID-19. Sequenced here: CD4+ T cells from blood, cultured in vitro, sampled before SARS-CoV-2 vaccination. CDR3 sequence: CSAPTPLRGAFF. The CDR3 nucleotides read TGCAGTGCTCCCACCCCCCTCCGGGGGGCTTTCTTT.